This T cell receptor (beta chain) emerged from a study of cytomegalovirus exposure and HLA in healthy donors. Study in general: In terms of ancestry, the Caucasian-associated cluster contained about 81% of the roughly 360 genotyped donors.

Study-level results: Accurate prediction of HLA-A and HLA-B alleles (for most subjects) was reportedly achieved from TCR beta sequences.

The PCR ran on 60 Vbeta and 13 Jbeta primers. Sequencing was performed with immunoSEQ multiplex PCR; in TCRdb, only in-frame clones are kept and a portion is missing. Seen here are 150,000 to 180,000 clones, approximately 74% observed once, and the top ten hold around 2.8%. V lost 0 bases to trimming and J lost 5 bases; unmatched junction nucleotides: 8. Germline V gives CDR1 SGHDT, CDR2 YYEEEE. The CDR3 is 16 amino acids. For this clone: Its antigen is still unknown.

This chain connects TRBV5-6 to TRBJ2-5; 9 bases match TRBD1. The receptor's source is a man between 18 and 29 years old in good health and CMV-seronegative. Sequenced input: PBMCs. The CDR3 DNA follows: TGTGCCAGCAGCTTGGGGCACAGGGGGCTCCGGGAGACCCAGTACTTC. The encoded protein is CASSLGHRGLRETQYF.